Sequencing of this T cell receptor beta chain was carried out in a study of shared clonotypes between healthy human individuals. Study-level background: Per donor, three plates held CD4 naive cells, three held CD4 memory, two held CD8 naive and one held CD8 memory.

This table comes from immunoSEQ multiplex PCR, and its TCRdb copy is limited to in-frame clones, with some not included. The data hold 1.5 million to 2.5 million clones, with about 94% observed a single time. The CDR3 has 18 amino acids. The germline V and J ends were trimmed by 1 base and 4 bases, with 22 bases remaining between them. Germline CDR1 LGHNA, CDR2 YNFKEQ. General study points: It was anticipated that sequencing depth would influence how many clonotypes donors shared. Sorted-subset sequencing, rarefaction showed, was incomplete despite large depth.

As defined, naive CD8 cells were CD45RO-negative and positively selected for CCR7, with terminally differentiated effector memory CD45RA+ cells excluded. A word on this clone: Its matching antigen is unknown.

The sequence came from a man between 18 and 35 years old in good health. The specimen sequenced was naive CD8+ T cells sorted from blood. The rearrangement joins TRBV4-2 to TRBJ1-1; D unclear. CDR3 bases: TGTGCCAGCAGCCAAGGGGTAGAATGGTTGTGGGAGAGCACTGAAGCTTTCTTT. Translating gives CASSQGVEWLWESTEAFF.